Listed here are 3 T cell receptor beta chains from one sample, sequenced in a study of blood T cell repertoires in COVID-19. Repertoires were generated with immunoSEQ multiplex PCR, while TCRdb's copy carries only in-frame clones and drops some. The sample contains approximately 280,000 clones, about 89% of which appear only once. The sample comprised peripheral blood. The receptors were sampled from a man aged 35 to 55 with acute or convalescent COVID-19.

The chain uses TRBV3-1 (or the pseudogene TRBV3-2) and TRBJ1-4; D ambiguous. CDR1 and CDR2 (germline): LGHDT, YNNKEL (reference sequence). The V and J ends lost 0 bases and 0 bases respectively, with 11 bases between them. The CDR3 covers 17 residues. In nucleotides, the CDR3 is TGTGCCAGCAGCCAAGAATTGAGGAGGGCAACTAATGAAAAACTGTTTTTT. As protein: CASSQELRRATNEKLFF.

This rearrangement joins TRBV27 to TRBJ2-7; the D gene is possibly TRBD1 (6 bases). The CDR3 is made up of 14 amino acids. Germline V gene data show CDR1 as MNHEY and CDR2 as SMNVEV (reference sequence). V was shortened by 8 bases and J by 2 bases, with 16 bases between the two germline ends. The CDR3 sequence is CASGRTVFPYEQYF. The CDR3 bases are TGTGCCAGCGGACGGACAGTATTCCCCTACGAGCAGTACTTC.

This chain joins TRBV6-5 and TRBJ1-6; the D is unclear. There are 13 residues in the CDR3. The V end lost 4 bases, the J end lost 10 bases, and 11 bases lay between the germline ends. Germline V lookup: CDR1 MNHEY, CDR2 SVGAGI. The CDR3 loop reads CASSLEGGSPLHF. CDR3 sequence (DNA): TGTGCCAGCAGTTTAGAAGGCGGGTCACCCCTCCACTTT.